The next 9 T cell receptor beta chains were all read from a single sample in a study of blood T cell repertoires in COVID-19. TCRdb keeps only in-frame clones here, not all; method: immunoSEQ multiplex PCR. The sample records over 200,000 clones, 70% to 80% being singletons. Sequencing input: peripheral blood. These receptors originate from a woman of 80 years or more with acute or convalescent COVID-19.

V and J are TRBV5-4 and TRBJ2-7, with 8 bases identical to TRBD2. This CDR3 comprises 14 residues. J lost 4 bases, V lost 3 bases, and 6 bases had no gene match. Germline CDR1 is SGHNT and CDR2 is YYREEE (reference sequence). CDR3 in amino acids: CASSSGTRKYEQYF. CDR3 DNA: TGTGCCAGCAGCTCTGGGACTAGGAAATACGAGCAGTACTTC. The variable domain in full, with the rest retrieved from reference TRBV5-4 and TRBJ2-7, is ETGVTQSPTHLIKTRGQQVTLRCSSQSGHNTVSWYQQALGQGPQFIFQYYREEENGRGNFPPRFSGLQFPNYSSELNVNALELDDSALYLCASSSGTRKYEQYFGPGTRLTVT.

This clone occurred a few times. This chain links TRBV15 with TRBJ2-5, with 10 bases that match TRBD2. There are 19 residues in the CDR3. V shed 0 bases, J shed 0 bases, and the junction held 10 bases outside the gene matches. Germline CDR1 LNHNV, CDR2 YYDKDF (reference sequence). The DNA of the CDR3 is TGTGCCACCAGCAGAGATGTGGGACTAGCGAGCCGGTACCAAGAGACCCAGTACTTC. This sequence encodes CATSRDVGLASRYQETQYF.

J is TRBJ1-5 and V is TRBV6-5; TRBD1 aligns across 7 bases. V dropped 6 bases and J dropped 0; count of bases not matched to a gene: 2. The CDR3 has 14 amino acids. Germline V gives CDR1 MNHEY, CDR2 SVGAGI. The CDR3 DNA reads TGTGCCAGCAGGGAGGGGGCTAGCAATCAGCCCCAGCATTTT. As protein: CASREGASNQPQHF.

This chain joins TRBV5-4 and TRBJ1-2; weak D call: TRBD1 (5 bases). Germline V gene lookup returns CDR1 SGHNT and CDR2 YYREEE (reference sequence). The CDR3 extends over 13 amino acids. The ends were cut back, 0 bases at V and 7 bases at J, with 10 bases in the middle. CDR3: CASSLEWGGGYTF. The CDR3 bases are TGTGCCAGCAGCTTGGAATGGGGCGGTGGCTACACCTTC.

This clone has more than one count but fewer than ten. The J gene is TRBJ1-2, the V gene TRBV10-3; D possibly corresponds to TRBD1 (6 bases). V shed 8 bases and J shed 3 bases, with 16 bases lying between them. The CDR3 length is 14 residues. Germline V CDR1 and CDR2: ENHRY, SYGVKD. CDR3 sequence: CAIAGGAFHYGYTF. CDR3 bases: TGTGCCATCGCCGGGGGGGCGTTTCACTATGGCTACACCTTC.

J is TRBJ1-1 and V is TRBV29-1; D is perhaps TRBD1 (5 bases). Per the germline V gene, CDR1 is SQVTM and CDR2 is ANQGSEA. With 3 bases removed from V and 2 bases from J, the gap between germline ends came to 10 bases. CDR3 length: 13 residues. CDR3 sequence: CSVEEGFNTEAFF. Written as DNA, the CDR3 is TGCAGCGTTGAGGAGGGGTTTAACACTGAAGCTTTCTTT.

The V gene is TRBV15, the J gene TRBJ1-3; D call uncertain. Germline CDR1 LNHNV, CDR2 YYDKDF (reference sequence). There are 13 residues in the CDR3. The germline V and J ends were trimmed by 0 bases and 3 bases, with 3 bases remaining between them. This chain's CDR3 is CATSRESGNTIYF. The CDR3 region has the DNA TGTGCCACCAGCAGAGAGAGTGGAAACACCATATATTTT. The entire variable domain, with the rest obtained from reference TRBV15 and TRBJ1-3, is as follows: DAMVIQNPRYQVTQFGKPVTLSCSQTLNHNVMYWYQQKSSQAPKLLFHYYDKDFNNEADTPDNFQSRRPNTSFCFLDIRSPGLGDTAMYLCATSRESGNTIYFGEGSWLTVV.

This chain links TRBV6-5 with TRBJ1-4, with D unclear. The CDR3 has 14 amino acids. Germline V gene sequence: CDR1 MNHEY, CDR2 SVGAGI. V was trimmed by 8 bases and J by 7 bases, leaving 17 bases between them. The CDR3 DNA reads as TGTGCCAGCGAGGTGGAACCCCGCGGTGAAAAACTGTTTTTT. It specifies CASEVEPRGEKLFF.

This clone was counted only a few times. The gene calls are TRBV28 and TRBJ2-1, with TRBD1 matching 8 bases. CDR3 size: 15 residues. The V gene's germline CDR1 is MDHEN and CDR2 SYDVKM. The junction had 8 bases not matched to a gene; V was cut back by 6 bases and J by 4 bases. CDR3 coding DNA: TGTGCCAGCAGGAACTCAGGGGGCGGATACAATGAGCAGTTCTTC. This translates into CASRNSGGGYNEQFF.